This entry lists 17 T cell receptor beta chains sequenced from one sample in a study of tumor-infiltrating lymphocytes in primary liver carcinoma (dated by TCRdb to about 2017). The sequencer listed for this sample is Illumina HiSeq 2500. Using a constant-region primer and ProtoScript II reverse transcriptase, TCRbeta-specific cDNA was reverse-transcribed from approximately 500 ng total RNA. TCRbeta libraries were built with three nested multiplex PCR rounds, a slightly modified ARM-PCR procedure. Each of the first two PCR rounds ran for 10 cycles and used multiplex TRBV1-TRBV30 forward primers together with a Cbeta reverse primer. The public reads were reanalyzed by TCRdb: fastp trimming at Q25, MiXCR alignment, in-frame beta chains only. Rows merge per CDR3 protein into single entries with the most common DNA and genes. The sample table shows approximately 47,000 distinct CDR3 sequences, and around three quarters are seen once. 20% to 30% of the sample is held by the ten biggest clonotypes.

Total RNA and DNA were co-extracted from approximately 20-30 mg of bulk tissue with the AllPrep DNA/RNA mini kit, without cell sorting. Material for sequencing was liver tumor tissue from sampling region 3. What the cell subset or site label conveys for this sample: tumor region T3, left-lateral pole. These receptors were taken from a man in his forties with primary liver carcinoma and hepatitis B virus infection.

About this clonotype: This may stem from a read error, because a much larger clone lies one nucleotide away. The gene calls are TRBV6-1 and TRBJ2-1, with 10 bases fitting TRBD2. CDR3 length equals 16 residues. Germline-derived CDR1 and CDR2 are MNHNS and SASEGT. The V segment lost 5 bases and the J segment 8 bases; nucleotides outside the gene matches: 12. CDR3 protein: CASSHILAGVDDEQFF. CDR3 nucleotides: TGTGCCAGCAGTCATATTCTAGCGGGAGTAGACGATGAGCAGTTCTTC.

With respect to this clonotype: The junction departs from germline at one end; a sequencing error may be responsible. The chain uses TRBV6-5 and TRBJ2-1, with a possible D match to TRBD2 (6 bases). Germline V gene data show CDR1 as MNHEY and CDR2 as SVGAGI. The CDR3 runs 12 residues. Here the CDR3 reads CVSRDSYNVQFF. CDR3 nucleotide sequence: TGTGTCAGCCGGGACTCCTACAATGTGCAGTTCTTC.

Comment on this clonotype: Germline and junction disagree at one end, which may indicate a read error. CDR3 sequence (DNA): TGCGCCAGCGGCTTTGACCCTAGGAGGACTGGGAGTTACAATGAGCAGTTCTTC. It specifies CASGFDPRRTGSYNEQFF. V gene TRBV11-2 combines with J gene TRBJ2-1; TRBD2 might be the D (5 bases). Looked up from germline, CDR1 is SGHAT and CDR2 is FQNNGV. CDR3 size: 18 residues.

Details on this clonotype: This may be a read error, as it is one base from a much larger clone. The chain combines TRBV18 with TRBJ1-1; D gene unclear. The CDR3 spans 13 residues. Trimming took 3 bases from V and 1 from J, leaving 6 bases between them. The germline gives CDR1 KGHSH, CDR2 LQKENI. CDR3 DNA sequence: TGTGCCAGCTCACCGACCGAGAACACTGAAGCTTTCTTT. Protein product: CASSPTENTEAFF.

Of note for this clonotype: Since the CDR3 does not end with the conserved phenylalanine or tryptophan, this likely comes from a read error. This sequence joins TRBV29-1 and TRBJ2-1, with TRBD1 matching 9 bases. Germline lookup yields CDR1 SQVTM and CDR2 ANQGSEA. The CDR3 consists of 14 residues. In nucleotides, the CDR3 is TGCAGCGCTCTGAGGGGGACAGGGAACAATGTGCAGTTCCTC. This sequence encodes CSALRGTGNNVQFL.

Concerning this clonotype itself: A much larger clonotype is one base distant, so this may be a read error. J is TRBJ1-2 and V is TRBV7-9, with D unclear. V shed 3 bases and J shed 9 bases, with 14 bases lying between them. CDR3 length equals 13 residues. Per germline, CDR1 SEHNR and CDR2 FQNEAQ (reference sequence). This chain's CDR3 is CASSLSEADRYTF. The CDR3 DNA is TGTGCCAGCAGCTTGTCAGAAGCGGATCGCTACACCTTC.

Notes on this clonotype: The junction and the germline gene differ at one end; a read error may be behind it. This chain uses TRBV29-1 with TRBJ2-1; D tentatively fits TRBD1 or TRBD2 (6 bases each). The CDR3 sequence is 18 residues long. Germline V gene data show CDR1 as SQVTM and CDR2 as ANQGSEA. The CDR3 DNA is TGCAGAGTTGAAGATATCTCGGGGGCTCTCCTATCCTACAATGAGCGGTTCTTC. Translated: CRVEDISGALLSYNERFF.

For this clonotype: It is likely a read error, because the conserved phenylalanine at the end of the CDR3 is missing. The rearrangement links TRBV29-1 to TRBJ2-3, with no clear D. Germline V lookup: CDR1 SQVTM, CDR2 ANQGSEA. The CDR3 length is 14 residues. Trimming removed 2 bases at V and 3 bases at J, with 12 bases between. Here the CDR3 reads CSVESKDGTDTQYS. The CDR3 DNA is TGCAGCGTTGAAAGCAAGGATGGTACAGATACGCAGTATTCT.

The rearrangement links TRBV5-1 to TRBJ2-7; D unresolved. The CDR3 covers 16 residues. CDR1 is SGHRS, CDR2 YFSETQ, per germline. Trimming left V 4 bases short and J 0 bases short, with 17 bases between. The CDR3 loop is CASSLAGSGNSYEQYF. The DNA for the CDR3 is TGCGCCAGCAGCCTGGCCGGAAGTGGGAACTCCTACGAGCAGTACTTC.

Details on this clonotype: The junction departs from germline at one end; a sequencing error may be responsible. The chain couples TRBV12-3 or TRBV12-4 to TRBJ2-1; no firm D call. The CDR3 length is 13 residues. Here the CDR3 reads CASSPHGYNAQFF. In DNA, the CDR3 is TGTGCCAGTAGTCCGCATGGGTACAATGCGCAGTTCTTC.

On this clonotype itself: A junction end diverges from the germline sequence, so it may reflect a read error. The DNA of the CDR3 is TGTGCCAGCAGTCGAGAAGCTGGGGTCAACGTCGTGACGTTC. Translating it yields CASSREAGVNVVTF. The chain employs TRBV6-5 and TRBJ2-6; D is ambiguous. Germline values: CDR1 MNHEY, CDR2 SVGAGI. The CDR3 is 14 amino acids.

Regarding this clonotype: Its ends do not fully match the called genes, so a read error is possible. The chain's CDR3 is CSVSAGPVGDTQYF. The CDR3 region has the DNA TGCAGCGTCTCGGCAGGGCCGGTGGGAGATACACAGTATTTT. V and J are TRBV29-1 and TRBJ2-3; tentatively, D is TRBD1 or TRBD2 (5 bases each). CDR3 length: 14 amino acids. Germline CDR1 is SQVTM and CDR2 is ANQGSEA.

This clonotype was found many times. V is TRBV12-3 or TRBV12-4 and J is TRBJ2-3, with 12 bases identical to TRBD2. The CDR3 is 16 amino acids. V lost 6 bases, J lost 2 bases, and 6 bases stayed unmatched. CDR3 protein: CASSRLAGEDTDTQYF. CDR3 coding DNA: TGTGCCAGCAGCCGACTAGCGGGGGAAGACACAGATACGCAGTATTTT.

This clonotype has more than one count but fewer than ten. This chain joins TRBV11-2 and TRBJ2-5; D is perhaps TRBD2 (6 bases). CDR1 and CDR2 from the germline V gene are SGHAT and FQNNGV. The CDR3 is made up of 16 amino acids. V was shortened by 6 bases and J by 11 bases, with 28 bases between the two germline ends. CDR3 nucleotide sequence: TGTGCCAGCAGATCCCGGGACTCGGCCCATCAAGAGAAGCAGTACTTC. As protein: CASRSRDSAHQEKQYF. The complete variable domain, with remaining parts taken from reference TRBV11-2 and TRBJ2-5, reads EAGVAQSPRYKIIEKRQSVAFWCNPISGHATLYWYQQILGQGPKLLIQFQNNGVVDDSQLPKDRFSAERLKGVDSTLKIQPAKLEDSAVYLCASRSRDSAHQEKQYFGPGTRLLVL.

Comment on this clonotype: A much larger clone differs from this one at a single base, so this may be a read error. The chain carries TRBV28 and TRBJ1-5, with D possibly matching TRBD1 (6 bases). Looked up from germline, CDR1 is MDHEN and CDR2 is SYDVKM. Trimming took 0 bases from V and 8 from J, leaving 17 bases between them. The CDR3 length is 16 residues. CDR3 DNA sequence: TGTGCCAGCAGTTTATGGGCGGGGGCGAAGAATAAGCCCCAGCATTTT. Encoded protein: CASSLWAGAKNKPQHF. Looking up the rest from reference TRBV28 and TRBJ1-5 gives the full variable domain: DVKVTQSSRYLVKRTGEKVFLECVQDMDHENMFWYRQDPGLGLRLIYFSYDVKMKEKGDIPEGYSVSREKKERFSLILESASTNQTSMYLCASSLWAGAKNKPQHFGDGTRLSIL.

On this clonotype: This CDR3 fails to terminate in the conserved phenylalanine or tryptophan, so it likely reflects a read error. The DNA is left out, because the CDR3 cannot be placed on it with certainty; the CDR3 is given as TCRdb lists it. This CDR3 reads CASSHRQGLGPQHL. The V gene is TRBV4-1, the J gene TRBJ1-5; the table's D call, TRBD1, was not checked against the DNA. In germline, CDR1 is MGHRA, CDR2 YSYEKL. The CDR3 adds up to 14 amino acids, both ends counted.

With respect to this clonotype: An end of the junction does not agree with germline; a read error may underlie this. This chain links TRBV29-1 with TRBJ1-2; D remains ambiguous. Germline V CDR1 and CDR2: SQVTM, ANQGSEA. This CDR3 is built from 14 residues. The CDR3: CSVYSPNDHYGHTF. In nucleotides, the CDR3 is TGCAGCGTGTACAGCCCCAATGACCATTATGGCCACACCTTC.